This T cell receptor beta chain came from a study of cytomegalovirus exposure and HLA in healthy donors. Findings and caveats of the study: Association of a missense DCLRE1C variant with TCR beta V- and J-gene trimming was reported in a later analysis. The study put roughly 160 TCR beta chains on its list as cytomegalovirus-associated. Researchers reported in a later analysis that common viral pathogens appeared linked to several top clusters.

This PCR relied on a set of 60 Vbeta primers and 13 Jbeta primers. Produced via immunoSEQ multiplex PCR; TCRdb's table is partial and in-frame only. The table shows under 150,000 clones, with about 64% occurring only once. Comments on this clone: Its antigen is unknown.

Sequencing used PBMCs. The clonotype comes from a man in his fifties or sixties in good health and CMV-seronegative.

Written as DNA, the CDR3 is TGCGCCAGCAGCCAAGAAATCGTGGGGCTAGCGGGGGGTTACGAGCAGTACTTC. It translates to CASSQEIVGLAGGYEQYF. V gene TRBV4-3 combines with J gene TRBJ2-7, with TRBD2 matching 11 bases. The trim removed 0 bases at V and 4 bases at J, leaving 11 bases unmatched. The germline V gene has CDR1 LGHNA and CDR2 YSLEER. CDR3 length: 18 residues.